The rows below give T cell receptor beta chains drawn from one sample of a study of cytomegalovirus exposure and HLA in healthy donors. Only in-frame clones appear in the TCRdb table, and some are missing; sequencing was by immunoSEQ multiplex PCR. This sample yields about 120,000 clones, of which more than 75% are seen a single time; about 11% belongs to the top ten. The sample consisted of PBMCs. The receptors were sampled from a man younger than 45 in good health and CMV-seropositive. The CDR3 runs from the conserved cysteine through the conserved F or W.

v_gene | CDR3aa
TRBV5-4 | CASSLLMRPETQYF
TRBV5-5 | CASSLRVDRGYEQYF
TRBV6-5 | CASSSGTSGSLREQYF
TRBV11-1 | CASSPDTNYGYTF
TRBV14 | CASSQEEVGPFF
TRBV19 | CASSIPRSHQPQHF
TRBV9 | CASSVWTGGETQYF
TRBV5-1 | CASSVDISNTEAFF
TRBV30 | CAWSVRRRDTQYF
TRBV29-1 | CSVDPGARETQYF
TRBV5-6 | CASSRQGADTQYF
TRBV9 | CASSADRYNEQFF
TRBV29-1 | CSPGTGTEAFF
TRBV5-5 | CASSLRGTSGYEQYF
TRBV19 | CASSPRGQSTAGVLYGYTF
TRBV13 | CASSLVGGMRSSYEQYF
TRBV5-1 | CASSHGQGANSYGYTF
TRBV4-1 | CASSQIDSQGDYEQYF
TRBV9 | CASSQDGRGFTEAFF
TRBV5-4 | CASSLDGGVGEKLFF
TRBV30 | CACPGQGGETQYF
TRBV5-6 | CASSAGSYGYTF
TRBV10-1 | CAKIHLGGGFNEQYF
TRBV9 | CASSVGAGPTDTQYF
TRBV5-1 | CASSSQGEQYF
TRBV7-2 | CASSLVLAGRSEQYF
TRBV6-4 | CASTRLAGDGTQYF
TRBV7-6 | CASSLRGREVGHEQYF
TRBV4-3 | CASSPGTSGTLREQYF
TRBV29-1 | CSVAANTDTQYF
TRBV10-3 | CAISGTGGKDTQYF
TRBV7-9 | CATIPEGVGTGELFF
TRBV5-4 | CASSFGSGGSPLHF
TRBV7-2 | CASSLVIGRGETQYF
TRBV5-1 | CASSDRSNRGLEQFF
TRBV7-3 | CASSLAAGNTEAFF
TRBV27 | CASSKLRVGTAATDTQYF
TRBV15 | CATSRDRGTYEQYF
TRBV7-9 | CASTQSGASSEQYF
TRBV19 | CASSPLRTGGVETQYF
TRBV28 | CASRADRPPPGEQYF
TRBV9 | CASSAEGRGSNEKLFF
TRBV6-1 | CASSGAGYSGANVLTF
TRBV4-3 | CASSQDRRGRLGNTEAFF
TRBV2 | CASEGNTEAFF
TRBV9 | CASSPHTGTSVGDTQYF
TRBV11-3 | CASSPEGRVYEQYF
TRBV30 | CAWSPDRSNGYTF
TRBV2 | CASTGTGFGTDTQYF
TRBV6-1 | CASSERNYEQYF
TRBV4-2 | CASSSRTSQETQYF
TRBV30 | CAWRGTSWSYNEQFF
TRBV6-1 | CASRASGKYEQYF
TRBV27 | CASSKTLSGLSSTDTQYF